The present entry profiles one T cell receptor (beta chain) with its context. Its antigen remains unknown. Germline CDR1 SNHLY, CDR2 FYNNEI. V dropped 2 bases and J dropped 2; count of bases not matched to a gene: 12. The CDR3 extends over 17 amino acids. This entry comes from a study of T cell responses to AZD1222 COVID-19 vaccine. Findings of the study overall: All repertoire sampling was performed exclusively after the peak T cell response. An increase in Spike-specific TCR breadth and depth was observed after two AZD1222 doses. Females outnumbered males among donors, who were mostly white British; clonal diversity was possibly underestimated. Close to half of all spike-specific TCRs reportedly target regions of the variants that are unmutated.

Method: immunoSEQ multiplex PCR; TCRdb's copy keeps in-frame clones and lacks some. The sample includes over 120,000 clones, around 92% of them seen just once. This specimen was peripheral blood, taken after recovery from COVID-19. The sequence derives from an adult who had recovered from COVID-19. The chain joins TRBV2 to TRBJ2-7; 7 nucleotides line up with TRBD2. The CDR3 DNA reads as TGTGCCAGCAGTGAAACGCTGGGTGGGGAGGGAACCTACGAGCAGTACTTC. Translating gives CASSETLGGEGTYEQYF.